This T cell receptor (beta chain) was recovered during a study of cytomegalovirus exposure and HLA in healthy donors. Study summary: The 90 to 150 validation repertoires used the same platform as the 650 to 850 first-cohort repertoires, a later analysis reported.

Method: immunoSEQ multiplex PCR; TCRdb's copy keeps in-frame clones and lacks some. The repertoire holds about 120,000 clones, with about 88% as singletons. V was cut by 3 bases and J by 1 base, with 6 bases left in between. This CDR3 is 13 amino acids long. Germline CDR1 LGHNA, CDR2 YNFKEQ. Concerning this clone: Its target is not known.

Overall study results and limits: Published work reported that the classifier diagnosed cytomegalovirus status with high specificity and sensitivity. Researchers counted around 180 TCR beta chains as cytomegalovirus-associated. Through in vitro validation, a few CMV-associated chains were shown to be specific for CMV antigens.

This chain connects TRBV4-2 to TRBJ1-2; D uncertain. The sequenced material came from PBMCs. The receptor comes from a man aged 18 to 29 in good health and CMV-seropositive. CDR3 DNA: TGTGCCAGCAGCCAGGAGGGTAACTATGGCTACACCTTC. Translated: CASSQEGNYGYTF.